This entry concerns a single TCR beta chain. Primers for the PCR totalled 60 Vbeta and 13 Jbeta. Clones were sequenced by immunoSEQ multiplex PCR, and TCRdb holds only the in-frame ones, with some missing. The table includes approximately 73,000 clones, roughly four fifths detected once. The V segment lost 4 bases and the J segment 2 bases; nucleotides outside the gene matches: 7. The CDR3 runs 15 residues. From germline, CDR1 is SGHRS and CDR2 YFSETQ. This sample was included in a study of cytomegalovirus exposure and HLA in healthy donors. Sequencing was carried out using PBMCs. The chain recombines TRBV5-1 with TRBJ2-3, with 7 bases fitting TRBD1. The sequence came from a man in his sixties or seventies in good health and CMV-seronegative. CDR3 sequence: CASSREQGDTDTQYF. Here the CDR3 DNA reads TGCGCCAGCAGCCGCGAGCAGGGGGACACAGATACGCAGTATTTT.